This record looks at one T cell receptor (beta chain) sequence and its context. Its antigen is unidentified. Profiled with immunoSEQ multiplex PCR; TCRdb holds only in-frame clones, not every one. The top ten clones hold 2% to 2.5% of a sample with approximately 90,000 clones, approximately 94% of them seen once. V trimming: 5 bases; J trimming: 9 bases; junction bases outside the gene matches: 3. Germline-derived CDR1 and CDR2 are MNHNS and SASEGT. The CDR3 spans 12 residues. The sample originates from a study of graft-versus-host responses after intestinal transplantation. Study information: Recipients uniformly received anti-thymocyte globulin induction, followed by tacrolimus and steroids for approximately 3 years.

Points from the study as a whole: Circulating GvH clone levels at their peak were associated with HvG declines (early post-transplant). Graft-donor T cell macrochimerism in patients accompanied high graft-versus-host to host-versus-graft clonal ratios in allografts.

The chain combines TRBV6-1 with TRBJ2-1; 8 positions agree with TRBD2. The origin of this receptor is a human donor who received an intestinal transplant. The sequences come from unstimulated CD8+ T cells sorted from spleen or lymph node cells, collected before intestinal transplant. As DNA, the CDR3 is TGTGCCAGCAGTCCGGGGGGGGTTGAGCAGTTCTTC. It encodes CASSPGGVEQFF.